This T cell receptor beta chain was sequenced during a study of lymphopenia after photon versus proton radiotherapy (dated by TCRdb to the late 2010s). Background for the entire study: Photon and proton radiation therapy were compared by the study for their immunological effects in patients with gastrointestinal tumors who developed high-grade lymphopenia. The cohort included some 20 patients with gastrointestinal tumors who developed lymphopenia after receiving either photon or proton therapy. The goal of the study was to describe how the two radiation modalities differ in their effects on the immune system. What the research found in general, with its limitations: Across the cohort, a larger post-nadir drop in TCR diversity was inversely correlated with overall survival time among patients who died. The survival association was examined only in patients who died, and the authors described better survival with proton therapy as a possibility, not as a demonstrated result. After the lymphocyte count nadir, oligoclonal expansion, especially of CD8+ Temra cells, was observed in photon-treated repertoires, and the drop in diversity was driven by this expansion. Relative stability during treatment was observed in proton-treated patients, whereas loss of naive T cells and TCR diversity and gain of effector/memory populations were observed in photon-treated patients.

Measured from the cysteine to the phenylalanine, the CDR3 is 12 residues long. Only the CDR3 portion is preserved as DNA: 36 bases, with reading frame beginning at the first base. Ends trimmed: V by 4 bases, J by 3 bases; bases unmatched to a gene: 1. CDR1 and CDR2 were assigned from the germline V gene as SQVTM and ANQGSEA. A single count supports this clone. No antigen is known for it. Per-nucleotide qualities are absent, and no much larger clonotype sits a single base away. The library was made by the immunoSEQ multiplex PCR assay. T cell repertoires were profiled with deep sequencing of rearranged TCR beta loci together with multiparametric flow cytometry. This is the immuneACCESS table as TCRdb keeps it, with only in-frame sequences that have V and J called. A part of the clones is gone; compared with another copy, unresolved V genes explain less than half, and the rest is unexplained. The sample table lists 15,000 to 20,000 clones, 85% to 90% of them with a count of one. The ten largest clones take up around a tenth of the sample.

The chain couples TRBV29-1 to TRBJ1-2, and TRBD1 aligns with 8 junction nucleotides. This receptor was taken from a man aged 70-80 years with pancreatic cancer. The sample here was peripheral blood, taken from a patient treated with proton-based radiotherapy. The CDR3 in this case is CSVVTGDYGYTF. The DNA reads as follows: TGCAGCGTTGTGACAGGGGACTATGGCTACACCTTC.